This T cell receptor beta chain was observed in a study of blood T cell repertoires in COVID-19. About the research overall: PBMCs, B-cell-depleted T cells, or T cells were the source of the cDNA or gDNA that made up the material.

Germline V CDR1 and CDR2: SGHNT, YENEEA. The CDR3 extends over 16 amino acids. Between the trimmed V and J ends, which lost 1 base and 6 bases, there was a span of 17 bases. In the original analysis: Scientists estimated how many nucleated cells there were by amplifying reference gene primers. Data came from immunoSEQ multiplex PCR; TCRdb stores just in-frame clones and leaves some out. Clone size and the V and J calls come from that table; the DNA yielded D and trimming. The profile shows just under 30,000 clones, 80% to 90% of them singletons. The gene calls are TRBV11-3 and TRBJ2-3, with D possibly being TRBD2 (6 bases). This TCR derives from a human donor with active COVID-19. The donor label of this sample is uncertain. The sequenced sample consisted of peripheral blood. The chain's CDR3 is CASSLVPGVVPDTQYF. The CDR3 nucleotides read TGTGCCAGCAGCTTAGTGCCGGGAGTGGTTCCGGATACGCAGTATTTT.